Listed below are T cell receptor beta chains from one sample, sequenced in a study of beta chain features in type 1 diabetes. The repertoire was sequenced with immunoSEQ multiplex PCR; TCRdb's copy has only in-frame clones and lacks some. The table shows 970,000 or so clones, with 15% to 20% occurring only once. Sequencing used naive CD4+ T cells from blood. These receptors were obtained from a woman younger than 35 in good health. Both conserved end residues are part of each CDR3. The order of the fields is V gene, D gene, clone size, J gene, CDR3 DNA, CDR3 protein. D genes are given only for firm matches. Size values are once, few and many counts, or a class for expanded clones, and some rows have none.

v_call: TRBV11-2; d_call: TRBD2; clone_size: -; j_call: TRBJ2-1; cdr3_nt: TGTGCCAGCAGCCCTAGCGGGAGCGACAATGAGCAGTTCTTC; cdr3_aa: CASSPSGSDNEQFF
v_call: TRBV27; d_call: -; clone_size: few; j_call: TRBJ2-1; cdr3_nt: TGTGCCAGCAGTCCCCGGGACGCAACCTACAATGAGCAGTTCTTC; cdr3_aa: CASSPRDATYNEQFF
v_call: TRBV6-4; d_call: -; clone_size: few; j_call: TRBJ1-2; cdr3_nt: TGTGCCAGCAGTGTGGGGGCCAACTATGGCTACACCTTC; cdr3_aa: CASSVGANYGYTF
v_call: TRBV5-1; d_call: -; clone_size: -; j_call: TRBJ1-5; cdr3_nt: TGCGCCAGCAGCTATCAGCCCCAGCATTTT; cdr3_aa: CASSYQPQHF
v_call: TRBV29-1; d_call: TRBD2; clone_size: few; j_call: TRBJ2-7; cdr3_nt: TGCAGCGTTGCTCTACTAGCGGGAGGTTACGAGCAGTACTTC; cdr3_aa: CSVALLAGGYEQYF
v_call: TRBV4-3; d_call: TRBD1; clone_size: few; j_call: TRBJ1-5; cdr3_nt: TGCGCCAGCAGCCACCCAGGGGGTAGCAATCAGCCCCAGCATTTT; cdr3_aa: CASSHPGGSNQPQHF
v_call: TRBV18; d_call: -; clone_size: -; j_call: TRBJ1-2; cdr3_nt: TGTGCCAGCTCACCACCGACAGACCTCCCTAGGGGCTATGGCTACACCTTC; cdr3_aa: CASSPPTDLPRGYGYTF
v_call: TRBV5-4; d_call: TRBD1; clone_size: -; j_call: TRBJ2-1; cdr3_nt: TGTGCCAGCAGCCCGCAGGGGGCAAATGAGCAGTTCTTC; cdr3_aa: CASSPQGANEQFF
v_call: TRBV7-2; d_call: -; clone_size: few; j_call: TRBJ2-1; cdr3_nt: TGTGCCAGCAGCTCCGGTCTTCCTGCACGGCAGTTCTTC; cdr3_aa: CASSSGLPARQFF
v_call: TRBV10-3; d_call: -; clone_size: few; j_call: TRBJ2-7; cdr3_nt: TGTGCCATCAGTGAAGACGGTTACGAGCAGTACTTC; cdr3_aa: CAISEDGYEQYF
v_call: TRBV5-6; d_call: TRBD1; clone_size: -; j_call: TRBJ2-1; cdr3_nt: TGTGCCAGCAGCCCCCCAGGGGGAGACTACAATGAGCAGTTCTTC; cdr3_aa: CASSPPGGDYNEQFF
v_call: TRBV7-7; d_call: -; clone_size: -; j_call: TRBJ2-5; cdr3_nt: TGTGCTAGCAGCTTAGAGAGGGGGACCCAGTACTTC; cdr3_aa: CASSLERGTQYF
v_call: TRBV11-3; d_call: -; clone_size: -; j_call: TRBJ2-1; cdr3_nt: TGTGCCAGCAGCTTAGGCAGTTACAATGAGCAGTTCTTC; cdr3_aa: CASSLGSYNEQFF
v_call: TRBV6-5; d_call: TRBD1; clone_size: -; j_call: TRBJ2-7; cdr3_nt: TGTGCCAGCAGTTTCCAGGACAGGGTGTACTTC; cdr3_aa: CASSFQDRVYF
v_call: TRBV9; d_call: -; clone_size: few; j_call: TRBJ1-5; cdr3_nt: TGTGCCAGCAGCGTAGGATCTAGCAATCAGCCCCAGCATTTT; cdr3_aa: CASSVGSSNQPQHF